The 9 T cell receptor beta chains presented below share a single source sample, sequenced in a study of T-cell reconstitution after alpha-beta-depleted transplantation in children. Preparation of the TCRbeta library involved a method that used unique molecular identifiers. TCRdb reprocessed the PCR reads with MiXCR, giving one entry per CDR3 protein. The table has about 980,000 distinct CDR3 sequences, roughly 31% seen once. The input for sequencing was PBMCs, mostly from graft donor cells, taken 360 days after TCRalphabeta/CD19-depleted stem cell transplant. Receptor source: a boy under two years old who had a stem cell transplant for SCID, so the T cells may come from the graft donor.

This clonotype has more than one count but fewer than ten. V gene TRBV12-3 or TRBV12-4 combines with J gene TRBJ1-1; the D gene is possibly TRBD1 (5 bases). CDR3 length: 16 residues. V was cut by 3 bases and J by 6 bases, with 20 bases left in between. The CDR3: CASSFSGVRGRAEAFF. Written as DNA, the CDR3 is TGTGCCAGCAGTTTCTCGGGGGTCCGGGGAAGGGCTGAAGCTTTCTTT.

This clonotype was observed a handful of times. The gene calls are TRBV6-2 or TRBV6-3 and TRBJ1-5, with D possibly TRBD1 on 6 matching bases. The germline V and J ends were trimmed by 2 bases and 6 bases, with 20 bases remaining between them. The CDR3 consists of 17 residues. Germline-derived CDR1 and CDR2 are MNHEY and SVGEGT. In DNA form, the CDR3 reads TGTGCCAGCAGTTACCCTTCGCCAGTGACAGGCGCTCAGCCCCAGCATTTT. It translates to CASSYPSPVTGAQPQHF.

This clonotype was counted between two and nine times. The chain has TRBV12-3 or TRBV12-4 and TRBJ2-7; 8 bases are a match to TRBD1. The CDR3 sequence is 12 residues long. Trimming removed 8 bases from V and 2 bases from J; junction bases left unmatched: 2. CDR3 region: CASGQGTYEQYF. DNA for the CDR3: TGTGCCAGCGGACAGGGCACCTACGAGCAGTACTTC.

This clonotype was seen a handful of times. V usage is TRBV7-9 and J usage is TRBJ2-5; 15 nucleotides line up with TRBD2. J gave up 3 bases and V 5 bases, and 7 bases lay outside the gene matches. Germline V gene lookup returns CDR1 SEHNR and CDR2 FQNEAQ (reference sequence). The CDR3 is 17 residues long. In DNA, the CDR3 is TGTGCCAGCAGCCCGCCCGGACTAGCGGGGGGGAAAGAGACCCAGTACTTC. Residues: CASSPPGLAGGKETQYF.

The gene calls are TRBV7-9 and TRBJ2-7; D gene ambiguous. CDR1 and CDR2 from the germline V gene are SEHNR and FQNEAQ (reference sequence). This CDR3 is 12 amino acids long. V lost 5 bases, J lost 6 bases, and 11 bases lay in between. CDR3 region: CASSGGWSEQYF. CDR3 bases: TGTGCCAGCAGCGGCGGATGGAGCGAGCAGTACTTC.

V and J are TRBV28 and TRBJ1-5; no firm D call. The germline gives CDR1 MDHEN, CDR2 SYDVKM. The CDR3 covers 16 residues. V shed 3 bases and J shed 0 bases, with 12 bases lying between them. The CDR3 sequence: CASSFEGGHSNQPQHF. The CDR3 DNA reads TGTGCCAGCAGTTTCGAGGGAGGGCATAGCAATCAGCCCCAGCATTTT. Complete variable domain (other parts from reference TRBV28 and TRBJ1-5): DVKVTQSSRYLVKRTGEKVFLECVQDMDHENMFWYRQDPGLGLRLIYFSYDVKMKEKGDIPEGYSVSREKKERFSLILESASTNQTSMYLCASSFEGGHSNQPQHFGDGTRLSIL.

This clonotype was counted once. In DNA, the CDR3 is TGCGCCAGCAGCCGCCCCCCGGACATTGAGCAGTTCTTC. It yields the protein CASSRPPDIEQFF. The chain recombines TRBV4-3 with TRBJ2-1; D perhaps matches TRBD1 (5 bases). The germline V gene has CDR1 LGHNA and CDR2 YSLEER. The length of the CDR3 is 13 residues. Trimming took 4 bases from V and 9 from J, leaving 13 bases between them.

Only a few counts were recorded for this clonotype. This chain uses TRBV5-1 with TRBJ1-3; D is ambiguous. The CDR3 runs to 14 residues. From germline, CDR1 is SGHRS and CDR2 YFSETQ. V lost 4 bases, J lost 1 base, and 9 bases lay in between. CDR3 residues: CASSMDGSGNTIYF. DNA for the CDR3: TGCGCCAGCAGCATGGACGGATCTGGAAACACCATATATTTT.

This clonotype has only one observation. The chain combines TRBV4-3 with TRBJ2-3, with D perhaps matching TRBD2 (5 bases). V was cut by 4 bases and J by 0 bases, with 17 bases left in between. This CDR3 has 17 amino acids. The germline V gene encodes CDR1 LGHNA and CDR2 YSLEER. CDR3 DNA sequence: TGCGCCAGCAGCCCCTTCCCTAGGGAGACTAGCACAGATACGCAGTATTTT. As protein: CASSPFPRETSTDTQYF.